This TCR beta chain emerged from a study of T cell responses to AZD1222 COVID-19 vaccine (dated by TCRdb to 2020 to 2022). Study-wide context: A total of more than 230 trial participants underwent TCR sequencing, of whom 207 received two doses of AZD1222 and some 25 received two doses of the MenACWY control vaccine. Trial participants were enrolled by age into 18-55, 56-69 and 70-plus year subgroups, with around 150, 28 and 57 TCR-sequenced participants respectively. Findings and caveats that apply to the study as a whole: Spike-specific TCR breadth and depth rose significantly after two AZD1222 doses compared with day 0 and with MenACWY recipients. Reportedly, almost half of the unique spike-specific TCRs recognized epitopes lying outside the regions that are mutated in the B.1.351 and B.1.1.7 variants. The vaccine-associated CD4 TCRs covered the entire spike protein, and the dominant responses fell in regions 160-218 and 743-854. Conclusions about previously exposed vaccinees are limited because only six or seven AZD1222 recipients were SARS-CoV-2 seropositive at baseline. In the small 56-69-year group, the increase in depth fell short of significance, most likely because of low power. Because no samples from the day 14 peak response were available, repertoires could be characterized only after the peak T cell response. Most participants were white British and females outnumbered males, and the authors suggested that clonal diversity may have been underestimated.

The CDR3 regions of human TCRbeta chains were analyzed by immunosequencing. Regarding the original processing steps: Repertoire TCRs were checked for matches against a reference library of SARS-CoV-2-specific TCRs that had been generated using the MIRA antigen-specificity platform. Breadth was defined as the fraction of unique TCRs that were SARS-CoV-2-associated, and depth was defined as the fraction of total T cells that were SARS-CoV-2-associated. Each spike-specific TCR was assigned to its reactive spike region and to a CD4 or CD8 class using the MIRA data. Log10-transformed breadth and depth values were compared by one-way ANOVA with Sidak's multiple comparisons tests. Here the immuneACCESS table is served through TCRdb, limited to in-frame sequences with V and J called. Missing clones are a known gap in these copies; in checked studies unresolved V genes cover under half, and the rest lacks a known reason. The DNA was the basis for D and trimming; V, J and clone size are from that table. The sample includes approximately 220,000 clones, with approximately 94% observed a single time. About 1% of the sample rests with the top ten.

The sample's time point label, in plain terms: baseline before first vaccination. According to the study, the label for this sample's treatment or condition signals: meningococcal conjugate vaccine given as trial control. Samples from vaccinated people were obtained from the UK trials COV001 and COV002, which included a single-blind randomized controlled phase 2/3 trial of AZD1222 (ChAdOx1 nCoV-19) in healthy adults. For TCRbeta chain sequencing, PBMC samples from trial participants were taken at day 0 and at day 28 after the second dose. On this clone: Its antigen is still unknown. Base qualities are missing; no much larger clone stands one base away.

V lost 5 bases and J lost 0 bases, and the count of bases not matched to a germline gene is 5. In the germline V gene (reference sequence), CDR1 corresponds to SSHAT and CDR2 to FNYEAQ. Spanning cysteine to phenylalanine, the CDR3 consists of 15 amino acids. Only the CDR3 DNA stays, 45 bases, in frame from base 1. This receptor was identified in an adult in good health. The sequence joins TRBV7-7 to TRBJ2-3, and TRBD1 matches 7 of the central bases. This specimen was peripheral blood, taken on day 0 of MenACWY control vaccination. The nucleotides are TGTGCCAGCAGCCGTGGGACAGCAAGCACAGATACGCAGTATTTT. Protein translation: CASSRGTASTDTQYF.